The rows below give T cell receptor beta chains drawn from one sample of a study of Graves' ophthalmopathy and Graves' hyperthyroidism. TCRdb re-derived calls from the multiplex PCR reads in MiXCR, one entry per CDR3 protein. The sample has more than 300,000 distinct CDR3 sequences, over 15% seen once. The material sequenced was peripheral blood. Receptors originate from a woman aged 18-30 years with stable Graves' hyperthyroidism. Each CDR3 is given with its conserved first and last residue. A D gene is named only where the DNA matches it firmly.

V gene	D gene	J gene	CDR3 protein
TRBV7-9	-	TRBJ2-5	CASSPKGVWETQYF
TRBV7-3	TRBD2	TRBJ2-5	CASSLTGGAGGRETQYF
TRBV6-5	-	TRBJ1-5	CASRALGNQPQHF
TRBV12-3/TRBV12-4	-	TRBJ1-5	CASSFSSNQPQHF
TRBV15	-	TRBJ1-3	CATSRSRVEGVVGNTIYF
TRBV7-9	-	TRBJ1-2	CASSLEGPHYGYTF
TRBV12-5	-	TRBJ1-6	CASGLVDNSPLHF
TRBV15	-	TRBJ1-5	CATSSWGYSNQPQHF
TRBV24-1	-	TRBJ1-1	CATRDTNTEAFF
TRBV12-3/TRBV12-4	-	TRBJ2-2	CASSLLKGSRRNTGELFF
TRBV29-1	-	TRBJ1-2	CSGGDGYTF
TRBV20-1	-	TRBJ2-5	CSAPGWNKGGETQYF
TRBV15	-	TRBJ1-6	CATSRDDQALSPLHF
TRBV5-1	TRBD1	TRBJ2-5	CASSFGTETQTQYF
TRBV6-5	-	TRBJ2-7	CASSYRGQLLSEQYF
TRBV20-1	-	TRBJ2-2	CSAARSFGAGELFF
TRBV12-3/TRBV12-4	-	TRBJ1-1	CASTPWGAVNTEAFF
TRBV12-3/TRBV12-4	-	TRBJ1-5	CASSLGDLSGQPQHF
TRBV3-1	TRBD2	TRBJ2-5	CASSPGRGLAHQETQYF
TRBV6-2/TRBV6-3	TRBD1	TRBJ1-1	CASRRTHRGGTEAFF
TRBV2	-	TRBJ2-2	CASSLYPTGELFF